The clone carrying this T cell receptor (beta chain) was found many times. This entry comes from a study of response to subunit inactivated influenza vaccine. MiXCR was run by TCRdb on the RT-PCR reads, yielding one entry per CDR3 protein. The sample has 450,000 to 600,000 distinct CDR3 sequences, approximately 15% seen once; the top ten hold 3%. CDR1 and CDR2 from the germline V gene are SGHRS and YFSETQ. V lost 3 bases to trimming and J lost 9 bases, with 19 bases between them. The CDR3 contains 15 residues. The chain uses TRBV5-1 and TRBJ2-1, with a weak D call TRBD1 (6 bases). This TCR was sampled from a man aged 45-69 years who received an inactivated influenza vaccine. Material: CD4+ T cells sorted from PBMCs, obtained around 2 years after vaccination. In nucleotides, the CDR3 is TGCGCCAGCAGCTCGGACTCTAGGGGGACGGGTGAGCAGTTCTTC. Amino acid sequence: CASSSDSRGTGEQFF.